The 29 T cell receptor beta chains in this list originate from one sample, sequenced in a study of Ad26.COV2.S vaccination and SARS-CoV-2 variants. Treatment: some 19 received Ad26.COV2.S at low or high dose, single or two shots; about five received placebo; per-sample allocation not given. All samples were drawn on day 63, counting from the first vaccine or placebo injection. TCRdb's copy holds only in-frame clones and misses some; the assay was immunoSEQ multiplex PCR. The sample contains roughly 350,000 clones, roughly 90% of which appear only once. Sequences were derived from peripheral blood, sampled in a trial of Ad26.COV2.S vaccine versus placebo. The origin of the receptors is a person between 18 and 59 years old who received the Ad26.COV2.S COVID-19 vaccine or a placebo.

The chain carries TRBV5-1 and TRBJ2-7; no firm D call. This CDR3 comprises 12 residues. Germline assignment: CDR1 SGHRS and CDR2 YFSETQ. Trimming removed 1 base from V and 6 bases from J, with 8 bases in between. CDR3 coding DNA: TGCGCCAGCAGCTTGAGGCCAGTCGAGCAGTACTTC. This gives the protein CASSLRPVEQYF.

The genes are TRBV9 and TRBJ2-3, with 10 bases identical to TRBD1. This CDR3 contains 15 residues. The junction had 5 bases not matched to a gene; V was cut back by 4 bases and J by 3 bases. Germline CDR1 is SGDLS and CDR2 is YYNGEE. The DNA of the CDR3 is TGTGCCAGCAGCAACCGGGACAGGGGTACAGATACGCAGTATTTT. Translating it yields CASSNRDRGTDTQYF.

The genes are TRBV5-6 and TRBJ2-7; 10 bases fit TRBD1. The CDR3 covers 15 residues. The trim removed 3 bases at V and 6 bases at J, leaving 9 bases unmatched. Germline CDR1 SGHDT, CDR2 YYEEEE. The DNA for the CDR3 is TGTGCCAGCAGCTACACCACTGGACAGGGGGGCGAGCAGTACTTC. This translates into CASSYTTGQGGEQYF.

This chain links TRBV7-3 with TRBJ2-5, with D unresolved. The CDR3 runs 13 residues. The V end lost 3 bases, the J end lost 4 bases, and 9 bases lay between the germline ends. Germline-derived CDR1 and CDR2 are SGHTA and FQGTGA. The CDR3 here is CASSFGPGETQYF. The CDR3 nucleotides read TGTGCCAGCAGCTTCGGACCGGGAGAGACCCAGTACTTC.

This rearrangement joins TRBV30 to TRBJ1-5, with a tentative D call TRBD1 (6 bases). This CDR3 has 13 residues. V gave up 8 bases and J gave up 0 bases, with 11 bases separating them. Germline V gene lookup returns CDR1 GTSNPN and CDR2 SVGIG (reference sequence). In nucleotides, the CDR3 is TGTGCCGGACAGTTTTATAGCAATCAGCCCCAGCATTTT. Translation gives CAGQFYSNQPQHF.

This chain connects TRBV5-1 to TRBJ1-1; D unresolved. The CDR3 sequence is 13 residues long. The germline V gene encodes CDR1 SGHRS and CDR2 YFSETQ. V dropped 4 bases and J dropped 0 bases, with 7 bases sitting between them. In DNA form, the CDR3 reads TGCGCCAGCAGCACCGAGGTGAACACTGAAGCTTTCTTT. Translated: CASSTEVNTEAFF.

CDR3 loop: CASSVGTVNSGNTIYF. The DNA for the CDR3 is TGTGCCAGCAGCGTGGGGACAGTCAACTCTGGAAACACCATATATTTT. The gene calls are TRBV9 and TRBJ1-3; TRBD1 agrees at 7 bases. With V trimmed by 2 bases and J by 0 bases, 5 bases remained unmatched. This CDR3 is 16 amino acids long. The germline V gene has CDR1 SGDLS and CDR2 YYNGEE.

The CDR3: CATPSRGRQFQATDTQYF. The CDR3 region has the DNA TGTGCCACCCCGTCCAGGGGGAGACAATTCCAGGCCACAGATACGCAGTATTTT. The gene calls are TRBV27 and TRBJ2-3; 7 nucleotides align to TRBD1. Germline CDR1 is MNHEY and CDR2 is SMNVEV (reference sequence). The CDR3 consists of 18 residues. Trimming at V came to 10 bases and at J to 2 bases, leaving 21 bases not matched to a gene.

The chain uses TRBV7-9 and TRBJ2-3; 7 bases match TRBD2. Germline values: CDR1 SEHNR, CDR2 FQNEAQ (reference sequence). The ends lost 5 bases at V and 0 bases at J; junction bases unmatched: 8. The CDR3 covers 16 residues. The CDR3 region is CASSLPTSPSTDTQYF. CDR3 sequence (DNA): TGTGCCAGCAGCCTCCCGACTAGCCCTAGCACAGATACGCAGTATTTT.

The J gene is TRBJ1-2, the V gene TRBV9, with D perhaps matching TRBD1 (5 bases). Germline lookup yields CDR1 SGDLS and CDR2 YYNGEE. The ends were cut back, 0 bases at V and 7 bases at J, with 13 bases in the middle. The CDR3 length is 14 residues. The CDR3 coding sequence is TGTGCCAGCAGCGTAGCTCCCCAGGGAGGTGGCTACACCTTC. It specifies CASSVAPQGGGYTF.

The rearrangement joins TRBV3-1 (or the pseudogene TRBV3-2) to TRBJ1-5; D is possibly TRBD1 (6 bases). The germline gives CDR1 LGHDT, CDR2 YNNKEL (reference sequence). The CDR3 sequence is 15 residues long. V was clipped by 0 bases and J by 7 bases, with 13 bases between them. This CDR3 reads CASSQEYRVGQPQHF. The CDR3 bases are TGTGCCAGCAGCCAAGAGTACAGGGTAGGGCAGCCCCAGCATTTT.

This chain joins TRBV5-1 and TRBJ2-3; 12 positions match TRBD2. V lost 1 base to trimming and J lost 0 bases; unmatched junction nucleotides: 3. Per germline, CDR1 SGHRS and CDR2 YFSETQ. This CDR3 comprises 17 residues. The CDR3 region is CASSLPTSGGSTDTQYF. CDR3 nucleotide sequence: TGCGCCAGCAGCTTGCCGACTAGCGGGGGAAGCACAGATACGCAGTATTTT.

The rearrangement joins TRBV9 to TRBJ2-1; 8 bases agree with TRBD2. The ends lost 3 bases at V and 0 bases at J; junction bases unmatched: 8. Germline CDR1 is SGDLS and CDR2 is YYNGEE. CDR3 length: 17 residues. The CDR3 region has the DNA TGTGCCAGCAGCGGCCTAGCGGGCCTAAGCTCCTACAATGAGCAGTTCTTC. Translation: CASSGLAGLSSYNEQFF.

This sequence joins TRBV9 and TRBJ1-1; the match to TRBD1 covers 9 bases. The CDR3 length is 16 residues. J lost 2 bases, V lost 2 bases, and 7 bases had no gene match. Germline V CDR1 and CDR2: SGDLS, YYNGEE. This CDR3 is CASSVLQGAPNTEAFF. The CDR3 coding sequence is TGTGCCAGCAGCGTTCTACAGGGGGCGCCTAACACTGAAGCTTTCTTT.

This clone was seen just once. The chain employs TRBV25-1 and TRBJ2-2, with 9 bases that match TRBD1. Trimming removed 5 bases from V and 4 bases from J; junction bases left unmatched: 11. CDR1 and CDR2 from the germline V gene are MGHDK and SYGVNS. The CDR3 contains 17 residues. The DNA of the CDR3 is TGTGCCAGCAGTAGCTTATCCGGGACAGGGATCACCGGGGAGCTGTTTTTT. Its translation is CASSSLSGTGITGELFF.

A word on this clone: One junction end does not reproduce the germline sequence, and a read error may be involved. The rearrangement uses TRBV30 and TRBJ2-7; no clear D gene. Germline CDR1 and CDR2: GTSNPN and SVGIG (reference sequence). The CDR3 covers 11 residues. This CDR3 is CAWSTTDRLSF. Here the CDR3 DNA reads TGTGCCTGGAGTACCACAGATAGGCTTTCTTTC.

This chain links TRBV9 with TRBJ2-1; TRBD2 aligns across 11 bases. In germline, CDR1 is SGDLS, CDR2 YYNGEE. The CDR3 runs to 15 residues. V shed 0 bases and J 8 bases; nucleotides not matched to a gene: 4. CDR3 protein: CASSVAASGRYEQFF. The CDR3 DNA follows: TGTGCCAGCAGCGTAGCGGCTAGCGGGAGGTATGAGCAGTTCTTC. The full variable domain, its missing parts supplied by reference TRBV9 and TRBJ2-1, is DSGVTQTPKHLITATGQRVTLRCSPRSGDLSVYWYQQSLDQGLQFLIQYYNGEERAKGNILERFSAQQFPDLHSELNLSSLELGDSALYFCASSVAASGRYEQFFGPGTRLTVL.

In its sample, this clone was seen many times. This chain uses TRBV4-3 with TRBJ2-2; D unclear. V lost 2 bases, J lost 1 base, and 5 bases lay in between. Germline lookup yields CDR1 LGHNA and CDR2 YSLEER. The CDR3 covers 14 residues. The CDR3 region has the DNA TGCGCCAGCAGCCAATACAGGAACACCGGGGAGCTGTTTTTT. It encodes CASSQYRNTGELFF.

This chain connects TRBV7-2 to TRBJ2-5; the match to TRBD2 covers 7 bases. This CDR3 region has 15 residues. Germline V gives CDR1 SGHTA, CDR2 FQGNSA. The ends lost 0 bases at V and 2 bases at J; junction bases unmatched: 3. The CDR3 sequence: CASSLAWTRQETQYF. In nucleotides, the CDR3 is TGTGCCAGCAGCTTAGCGTGGACTAGACAAGAGACCCAGTACTTC.

This chain's CDR3 is CASRWGQGRNTEAFF. The CDR3, as DNA: TGTGCCAGCAGGTGGGGGCAGGGCCGGAACACTGAAGCTTTCTTT. V is TRBV27 and J is TRBJ1-1; weak D call: TRBD1 (6 bases). The CDR3 contains 15 residues. With 6 bases removed from V and 1 base from J, the gap between germline ends came to 15 bases. Germline V gene sequence: CDR1 MNHEY, CDR2 SMNVEV (reference sequence).

This rearrangement joins TRBV19 to TRBJ2-1, with D unclear. The CDR3 is 16 amino acids. Germline lookup yields CDR1 LNHDA and CDR2 SQIVND (reference sequence). Trimming stripped 3 bases from V and 0 bases from J, with 12 bases between. The CDR3: CASSIESLSSYNEQFF. The CDR3 DNA is TGTGCCAGTAGTATCGAGAGTCTGAGCTCCTACAATGAGCAGTTCTTC.

This chain joins TRBV3-1 (or the pseudogene TRBV3-2) and TRBJ2-1, with D maybe TRBD2 (7 bases). This CDR3 spans 13 amino acids. Trimming shortened V by 10 bases and J by 6 bases, and 16 bases separated the two germline ends. CDR1 and CDR2 (germline): LGHDT, YNNKEL (reference sequence). CDR3 coding DNA: TGTGCCATAAGGGGGGGATTCCTCAATGAGCAGTTCTTC. This codes for CAIRGGFLNEQFF.

The rearrangement joins TRBV29-1 to TRBJ1-4; the D is unclear. With 0 bases removed from V and 0 bases from J, the gap between germline ends came to 14 bases. The CDR3 length is 17 residues. CDR1 SQVTM and CDR2 ANQGSEA come from the germline V gene. The CDR3 sequence: CSVEDLLSGTTNEKLFF. The DNA for the CDR3 is TGCAGCGTTGAAGATCTTCTTAGCGGGACAACTAATGAAAAACTGTTTTTT.

The chain links TRBV6-5 to TRBJ2-7, with 8 nucleotides matching TRBD2. The CDR3 totals 13 residues. The J segment lost 4 bases and the V segment lost 10 bases, leaving 9 bases of the junction unmatched. Germline V gene lookup returns CDR1 MNHEY and CDR2 SVGAGI. The CDR3 here is CATTGGLEYEQYF. In DNA, the CDR3 is TGTGCCACCACGGGGGGACTAGAGTACGAGCAGTACTTC.

The gene calls are TRBV11-3 and TRBJ1-1; TRBD1 matches 7 bases. The CDR3 has 18 residues. V shed 5 bases and J 0 bases; nucleotides not matched to a gene: 15. Germline CDR1 reads SGHNT; CDR2 reads YENEEA. CDR3 sequence: CASSLDRGQRTMNTEAFF. The CDR3 nucleotides read TGTGCCAGCAGCCTCGATCGGGGACAGAGAACCATGAACACTGAAGCTTTCTTT.

The chain uses TRBV7-3 and TRBJ2-5; D call uncertain. Germline CDR1 and CDR2: SGHTA and FQGTGA. CDR3 length equals 13 residues. The V and J ends lost 2 bases and 5 bases respectively, with 9 bases between them. CDR3 DNA: TGTGCCAGCAGCTTACCGCCGGTGGAGACCCAGTACTTC. Protein sequence: CASSLPPVETQYF.

The J gene is TRBJ1-5, the V gene TRBV7-9, with D maybe TRBD1 (5 bases). The CDR3 has 12 residues. Germline V gene sequence: CDR1 SEHNR, CDR2 FQNEAQ (reference sequence). V was clipped by 5 bases and J by 10 bases, with 12 bases between them. The DNA of the CDR3 is TGTGCCAGCAGCCATGACAGACATCCCCAGCATTTT. This sequence encodes CASSHDRHPQHF.

The CDR3 reads CASNALAGGPGEQYF. For the CDR3, the DNA is TGTGCCAGTAATGCCCTAGCGGGAGGGCCCGGCGAGCAGTACTTC. The chain links TRBV19 to TRBJ2-7; 12 bases are shared with TRBD2. The V gene end was trimmed by 7 bases and the J gene end by 6 bases; junction bases not matched to a gene: 10. Germline-derived CDR1 and CDR2 are LNHDA and SQIVND (reference sequence). The CDR3 has 15 amino acids.

This sequence joins TRBV7-2 and TRBJ2-5; 8 bases align to TRBD1. In germline, CDR1 is SGHTA, CDR2 FQGNSA. This CDR3 comprises 14 residues. Trimming removed 1 base from V and 5 bases from J; junction bases left unmatched: 3. This CDR3 is CASSLGTGRETQYF. CDR3 sequence (DNA): TGTGCCAGCAGCTTAGGGACAGGGAGGGAGACCCAGTACTTC.